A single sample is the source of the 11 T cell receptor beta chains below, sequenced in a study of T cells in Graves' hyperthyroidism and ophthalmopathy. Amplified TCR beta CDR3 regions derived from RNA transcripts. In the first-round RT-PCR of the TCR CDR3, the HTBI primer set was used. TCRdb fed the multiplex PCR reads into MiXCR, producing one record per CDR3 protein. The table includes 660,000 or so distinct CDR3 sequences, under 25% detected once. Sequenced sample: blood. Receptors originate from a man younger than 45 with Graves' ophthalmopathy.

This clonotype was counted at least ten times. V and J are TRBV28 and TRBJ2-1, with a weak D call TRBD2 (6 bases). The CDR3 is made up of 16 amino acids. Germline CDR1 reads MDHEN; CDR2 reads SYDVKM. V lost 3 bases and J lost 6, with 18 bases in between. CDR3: CASSFLRTGGSNEQFF. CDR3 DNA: TGTGCCAGCAGTTTCCTCCGGACCGGGGGTTCCAATGAGCAGTTCTTC.

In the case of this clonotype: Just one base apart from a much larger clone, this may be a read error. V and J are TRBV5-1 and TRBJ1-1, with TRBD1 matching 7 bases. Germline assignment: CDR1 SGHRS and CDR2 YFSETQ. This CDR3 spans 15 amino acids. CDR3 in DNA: TGCGCCAGCAGCCCTAGACAGGGAGTGAACACTGGAGCTTTCTTT. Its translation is CASSPRQGVNTGAFF.

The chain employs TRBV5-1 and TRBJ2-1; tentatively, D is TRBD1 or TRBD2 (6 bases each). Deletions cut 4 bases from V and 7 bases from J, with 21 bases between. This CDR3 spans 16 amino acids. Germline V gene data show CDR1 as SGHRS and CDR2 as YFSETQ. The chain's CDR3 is CASSPMPKGGSNEQFF. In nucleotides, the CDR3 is TGCGCCAGCAGCCCCATGCCAAAAGGGGGGTCTAATGAGCAGTTCTTC.

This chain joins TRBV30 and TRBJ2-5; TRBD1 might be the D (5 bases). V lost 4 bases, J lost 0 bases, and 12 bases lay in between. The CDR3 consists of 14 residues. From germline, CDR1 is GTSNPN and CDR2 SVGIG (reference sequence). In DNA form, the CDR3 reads TGTGCCTGGACCCCTCCAGGGTACCAAGAGACCCAGTACTTC. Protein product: CAWTPPGYQETQYF.

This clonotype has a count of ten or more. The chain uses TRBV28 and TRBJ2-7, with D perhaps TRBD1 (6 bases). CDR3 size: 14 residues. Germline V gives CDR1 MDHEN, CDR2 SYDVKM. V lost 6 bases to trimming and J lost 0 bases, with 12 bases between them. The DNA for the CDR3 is TGTGCCAGCAGACCTACAGGGAGCTCCTACGAGCAGTACTTC. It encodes CASRPTGSSYEQYF. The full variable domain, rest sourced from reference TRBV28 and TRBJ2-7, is DVKVTQSSRYLVKRTGEKVFLECVQDMDHENMFWYRQDPGLGLRLIYFSYDVKMKEKGDIPEGYSVSREKKERFSLILESASTNQTSMYLCASRPTGSSYEQYFGPGTRLTVT.

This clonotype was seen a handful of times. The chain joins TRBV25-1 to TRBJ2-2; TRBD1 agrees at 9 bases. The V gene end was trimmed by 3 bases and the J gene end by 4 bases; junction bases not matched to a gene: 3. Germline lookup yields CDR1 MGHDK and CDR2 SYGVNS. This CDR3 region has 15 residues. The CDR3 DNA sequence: TGTGCCAGCAGTGACGAGACAGGGGGCACCGGGGAGCTGTTTTTT. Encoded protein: CASSDETGGTGELFF.

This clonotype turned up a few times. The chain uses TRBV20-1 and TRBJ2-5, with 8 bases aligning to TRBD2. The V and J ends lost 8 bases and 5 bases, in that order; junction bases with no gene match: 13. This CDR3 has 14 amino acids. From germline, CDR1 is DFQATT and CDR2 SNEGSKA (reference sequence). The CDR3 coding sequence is TGCAGTCCGCCTCAAGCGGGAGACGTTGAGACCCAGTACTTC. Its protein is CSPPQAGDVETQYF.

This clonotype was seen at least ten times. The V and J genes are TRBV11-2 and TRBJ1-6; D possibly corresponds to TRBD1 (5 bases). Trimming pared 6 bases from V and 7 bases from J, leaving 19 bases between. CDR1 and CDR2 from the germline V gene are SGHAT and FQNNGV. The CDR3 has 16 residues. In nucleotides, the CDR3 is TGTGCCAGCAGTCTCTTTGGGGACGCGGGGAATTCACCCCTCCACTTT. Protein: CASSLFGDAGNSPLHF.

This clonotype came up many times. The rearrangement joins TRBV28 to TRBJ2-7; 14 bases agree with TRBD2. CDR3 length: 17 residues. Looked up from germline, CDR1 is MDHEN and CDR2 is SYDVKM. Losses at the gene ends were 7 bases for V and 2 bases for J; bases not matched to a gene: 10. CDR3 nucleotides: TGTGCCAGCACATATGGGACTAGCGGGGGACTAGCCTACGAGCAGTACTTC. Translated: CASTYGTSGGLAYEQYF.

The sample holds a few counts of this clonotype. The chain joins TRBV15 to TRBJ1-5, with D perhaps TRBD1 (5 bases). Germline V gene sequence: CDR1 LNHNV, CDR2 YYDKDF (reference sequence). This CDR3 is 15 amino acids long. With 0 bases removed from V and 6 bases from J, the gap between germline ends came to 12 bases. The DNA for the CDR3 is TGTGCCACCAGCAGAGATGGGGCAGGGACTCAGCCCCAGCATTTT. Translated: CATSRDGAGTQPQHF. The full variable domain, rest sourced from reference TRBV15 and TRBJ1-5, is DAMVIQNPRYQVTQFGKPVTLSCSQTLNHNVMYWYQQKSSQAPKLLFHYYDKDFNNEADTPDNFQSRRPNTSFCFLDIRSPGLGDTAMYLCATSRDGAGTQPQHFGDGTRLSIL.

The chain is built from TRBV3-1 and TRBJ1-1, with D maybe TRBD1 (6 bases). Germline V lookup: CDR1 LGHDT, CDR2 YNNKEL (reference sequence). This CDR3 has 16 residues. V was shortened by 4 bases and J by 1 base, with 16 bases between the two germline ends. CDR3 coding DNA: TGTGCCAGCAGCCGAGGGATTACAGGGACGAACACTGAAGCTTTCTTT. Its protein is CASSRGITGTNTEAFF.